The rows below give T cell receptor beta chains drawn from one sample of a study of blood T cell repertoires in COVID-19. Produced via immunoSEQ multiplex PCR; TCRdb's table is partial and in-frame only. The data contain 250,000 to 350,000 clones, roughly 90% of them singletons. Sequencing was carried out using PBMCs or T cells enriched from blood (not recorded which). All receptors derive from a woman aged 25 to 39 who had recovered from COVID-19. The CDR3 runs from the conserved cysteine through the conserved F or W. A D gene is named only where the DNA matches it firmly. Part of the rows lack a size; the others show once, few, many or a class for expanded clones.

j_call: TRBJ1-2; d_call: -; v_call: TRBV6-1; clone_size: -; cdr3_nt: TGTGCCAGCAGTGAAGACAGACGTGGCTATTCCACCTTC; cdr3_aa: CASSEDRRGYSTF
j_call: TRBJ2-1; d_call: -; v_call: TRBV7-7; clone_size: once; cdr3_nt: TGTGCTAGCAGCCCGTCCAGGGGGGCCTACAATGAGCAGTTCTTC; cdr3_aa: CASSPSRGAYNEQFF
j_call: TRBJ1-2; d_call: -; v_call: TRBV6-2/TRBV6-3; clone_size: -; cdr3_nt: TGTGCCAGCAGCCCAACTAAGGATAACTATGGCTACACCTTC; cdr3_aa: CASSPTKDNYGYTF
j_call: TRBJ2-1; d_call: -; v_call: TRBV2; clone_size: -; cdr3_nt: TGTGCCAGCCCGGGGGTCAATGAGCAGTTCTTC; cdr3_aa: CASPGVNEQFF
j_call: TRBJ1-4; d_call: -; v_call: TRBV7-8; clone_size: -; cdr3_nt: TGTGCCAGCAGTTCCACAGGGAGTTATAATGAAAAACTGTTTTTT; cdr3_aa: CASSSTGSYNEKLFF
j_call: TRBJ2-2; d_call: TRBD2; v_call: TRBV7-8; clone_size: -; cdr3_nt: TGTGCCAGCAGCCAGCTAGCGGGTAGCGGGGAGCTGTTTTTT; cdr3_aa: CASSQLAGSGELFF
j_call: TRBJ1-5; d_call: -; v_call: TRBV7-2; clone_size: -; cdr3_nt: TGTGCCAGCAGCCCCCGGAGGGTTAGGGGCAATCAGCCCCAGCATTTT; cdr3_aa: CASSPRRVRGNQPQHF
j_call: TRBJ2-7; d_call: TRBD1; v_call: TRBV6-5; clone_size: -; cdr3_nt: TGTGCCGGTGGGTCGCAGGGGGCGTCCTACGAGCAGTACTTC; cdr3_aa: CAGGSQGASYEQYF
j_call: TRBJ1-3; d_call: TRBD1; v_call: TRBV28; clone_size: -; cdr3_nt: TGTGCCAGCAGTTCCCGAGACAGGGCCGGTGGAAACACCATATATTTT; cdr3_aa: CASSSRDRAGGNTIYF
j_call: TRBJ2-1; d_call: TRBD2; v_call: TRBV3-1/TRBV3-2; clone_size: -; cdr3_nt: TGTGCCAGCAGCCCGGAGTCCGGGACTAGCGGGAGTAACAATGAGCAGTTCTTC; cdr3_aa: CASSPESGTSGSNNEQFF
j_call: TRBJ2-7; d_call: TRBD1; v_call: TRBV23-1; clone_size: -; cdr3_nt: TGCGCCAGCAGTCCGACAGGGCCATACGAGCAGTACTTC; cdr3_aa: CASSPTGPYEQYF
j_call: TRBJ2-7; d_call: TRBD1; v_call: TRBV19; clone_size: -; cdr3_nt: TGTGCCAGTAGTAGGACAGGTACCAGCTCCTACGAGCAGTACTTC; cdr3_aa: CASSRTGTSSYEQYF
j_call: TRBJ2-7; d_call: TRBD1; v_call: TRBV28; clone_size: few; cdr3_nt: TGTGCCAGCAGTTCCCCGGGACAGGGTTGGGCACAGTACTTC; cdr3_aa: CASSSPGQGWAQYF
j_call: TRBJ2-7; d_call: TRBD2; v_call: TRBV5-4; clone_size: -; cdr3_nt: TGTGCCAGCAGCTCGGGACTAGCGGGGCCCTCCTACGAGCAGTACTTC; cdr3_aa: CASSSGLAGPSYEQYF
j_call: TRBJ2-7; d_call: -; v_call: TRBV11-2; clone_size: -; cdr3_nt: TGTGCCAGCAGCTTAGGGCTGGGCCCAAGCTACGAGCAGTACTTC; cdr3_aa: CASSLGLGPSYEQYF
j_call: TRBJ1-6; d_call: -; v_call: TRBV30; clone_size: -; cdr3_nt: TGTGCCTGGAGTGTGGTGCAGGGGAATTCACCCCTCCACTTT; cdr3_aa: CAWSVVQGNSPLHF
j_call: TRBJ1-1; d_call: -; v_call: TRBV5-1; clone_size: -; cdr3_nt: TGCGCCAGCAGCTCGCAGGGGATTCGGGCTGAAGCTTTCTTT; cdr3_aa: CASSSQGIRAEAFF
j_call: TRBJ2-6; d_call: TRBD1; v_call: TRBV7-6; clone_size: -; cdr3_nt: TGTGCCAGCAGCGAAAACCCGGGACAGGGGGCTGCTGGGGCCAACGTCCTGACTTTC; cdr3_aa: CASSENPGQGAAGANVLTF
j_call: TRBJ2-1; d_call: TRBD1; v_call: TRBV18; clone_size: -; cdr3_nt: TGTGCCAGCTCACCAAGATTGGGCGAGAGGGGGCCGGGACCCAGCTCCTACAATGAGCAGTTCTTC; cdr3_aa: CASSPRLGERGPGPSSYNEQFF
j_call: TRBJ1-1; d_call: -; v_call: TRBV12-3/TRBV12-4; clone_size: -; cdr3_nt: TGTGCCAGCAGTTTCGGGCCCCCGGGGGAAGCTTTCTTT; cdr3_aa: CASSFGPPGEAFF
j_call: TRBJ2-2; d_call: TRBD2; v_call: TRBV5-4; clone_size: -; cdr3_nt: TGTGCCAGCAGCCGTCAGGCGGGGGGGCGGACCGGGGAGCTGTTTTTT; cdr3_aa: CASSRQAGGRTGELFF
j_call: TRBJ1-4; d_call: -; v_call: TRBV20-1; clone_size: -; cdr3_nt: TGCAGTGCTAGTCAGGGGAAAAAACTGTTTTTT; cdr3_aa: CSASQGKKLFF
j_call: TRBJ1-2; d_call: -; v_call: TRBV19; clone_size: -; cdr3_nt: TGTGCCAGTAGCGCATGGGGCGAGAAGATCTATGGCTACACCTTC; cdr3_aa: CASSAWGEKIYGYTF
j_call: TRBJ2-3; d_call: -; v_call: TRBV6-5; clone_size: -; cdr3_nt: TGTGCCAGCAGTTACTCTCGGGGAGATACGCAGTATTTT; cdr3_aa: CASSYSRGDTQYF
j_call: TRBJ1-2; d_call: -; v_call: TRBV6-6; clone_size: -; cdr3_nt: TGTGCCAGCAGTCTTCGACAGAGCTATGGCTACACCTTC; cdr3_aa: CASSLRQSYGYTF
j_call: TRBJ2-1; d_call: -; v_call: TRBV4-2; clone_size: -; cdr3_nt: TGTGCCAGCAGCCAAGATGTATGGGGGCGGAATGAGCAGTTCTTC; cdr3_aa: CASSQDVWGRNEQFF
j_call: TRBJ2-7; d_call: TRBD2; v_call: TRBV19; clone_size: -; cdr3_nt: TGTGCCAGTAGTACCCTAGCGGGGGAGTCCTACGAGCAGTACTTC; cdr3_aa: CASSTLAGESYEQYF
j_call: TRBJ2-3; d_call: TRBD1; v_call: TRBV11-3; clone_size: -; cdr3_nt: TGTGCCAGCAGCTTAGAGGGACAGAACACAGATACGCAGTATTTT; cdr3_aa: CASSLEGQNTDTQYF
j_call: TRBJ1-4; d_call: -; v_call: TRBV18; clone_size: -; cdr3_nt: TGTGCCAGCTCACCCCGGGGGGTCAATGAAAAACTGTTTTTT; cdr3_aa: CASSPRGVNEKLFF
j_call: TRBJ1-1; d_call: TRBD1; v_call: TRBV6-2/TRBV6-3; clone_size: few; cdr3_nt: TGTGCCAGCAGTAACACCGGGACAGGGGAAGCTTTCTTT; cdr3_aa: CASSNTGTGEAFF
j_call: TRBJ1-2; d_call: TRBD1; v_call: TRBV6-5; clone_size: -; cdr3_nt: TGTGCCAGCAGAGGGACAGGATCCTATGGCTACACCTTC; cdr3_aa: CASRGTGSYGYTF